Below, 2 T cell receptor beta chains from the same sample are listed, as sequenced in a study of cytomegalovirus exposure and HLA in healthy donors. PCR primers comprised 60 Vbeta and 13 Jbeta primers. The repertoire was sequenced with immunoSEQ multiplex PCR; TCRdb's copy has only in-frame clones and lacks some. Among 95,000 to 150,000 clones, over 65% were seen once, and the ten largest hold 3.4%. The sample consisted of PBMCs. Source of these receptors: a man younger than 45 in good health and CMV-seronegative.

The V and J genes are TRBV10-3 and TRBJ1-5, with a possible D match to TRBD1 (5 bases). Trimming took 3 bases from V and 3 from J, leaving 12 bases between them. This CDR3 spans 15 amino acids. In germline, CDR1 is ENHRY, CDR2 SYGVKD. This chain's CDR3 is CAISDRQPTNQPQHF. The DNA for the CDR3 is TGTGCCATCAGTGATAGACAGCCTACCAATCAGCCCCAGCATTTT.

The V and J genes are TRBV5-4 and TRBJ2-7; 10 nucleotides align to TRBD1. The CDR3 runs 14 residues. The V gene's germline CDR1 is SGHNT and CDR2 YYREEE (reference sequence). V gave up 3 bases and J gave up 4 bases; unmatched junction bases: 4. CDR3: CASSSGTGAYEQYF. The CDR3, as DNA: TGTGCCAGCAGCTCCGGGACAGGGGCATACGAGCAGTACTTC.